The present TCR beta chain was sequenced within a study of T cell responses to AZD1222 COVID-19 vaccine. Some clones are missing from TCRdb's copy, which holds only in-frame ones; the method was immunoSEQ multiplex PCR. The sample has approximately 150,000 clones; around 92% are singletons. V dropped 0 bases and J dropped 7 bases, with 19 bases sitting between them. Germline V gives CDR1 SGDLS, CDR2 YYNGEE. The CDR3 spans 16 residues. The receptor was isolated from an adult who had recovered from COVID-19. Sequenced here: peripheral blood, sampled after recovery from COVID-19. This chain joins TRBV9 and TRBJ2-5; the D call may be TRBD1 or TRBD2 (5 bases each). The CDR3: CASSVATGGYRGTQYF. The CDR3 nucleotides read TGTGCCAGCAGCGTAGCTACTGGGGGTTATAGGGGGACCCAGTACTTC.